What follows are 17 T cell receptor beta chains derived from one specimen sequenced in a study of blood T cell repertoires in COVID-19. Using immunoSEQ multiplex PCR, the repertoire was profiled, and TCRdb retains in-frame clones only, with some absent. The sample has 250,000 to 350,000 clones; approximately 83% are singletons. Sequencing was performed on peripheral blood. The receptors were sampled from a woman in her 30s who had recovered from COVID-19.

V is TRBV29-1 and J is TRBJ2-3; TRBD1 aligns across 10 bases. The junction had 5 bases not matched to a gene; V was cut back by 5 bases and J by 3 bases. The CDR3 totals 14 residues. Germline V gene lookup returns CDR1 SQVTM and CDR2 ANQGSEA. This CDR3 is CSVSTGGYTDTQYF. Written as DNA, the CDR3 is TGCAGCGTTTCGACAGGGGGCTATACAGATACGCAGTATTTT.

The chain has TRBV4-1 and TRBJ2-7; 11 bases are a match to TRBD1. The CDR3 has 15 residues. V lost 4 bases to trimming and J lost 5 bases; unmatched junction nucleotides: 7. CDR1 is MGHRA, CDR2 YSYEKL, per germline. The CDR3 sequence: CASSRDRGKEDEQYF. The CDR3 DNA follows: TGCGCCAGCAGCCGGGACAGGGGGAAAGAGGACGAGCAGTACTTC.

This chain joins TRBV29-1 and TRBJ2-7; tentative D call: TRBD2 (6 bases). Between the trimmed V and J ends, which lost 6 bases and 3 bases, there was a span of 9 bases. Germline values: CDR1 SQVTM, CDR2 ANQGSEA. The CDR3 totals 11 residues. Here the CDR3 DNA reads TGCAGCGTGAGGGACTTCTACGAGCAGTACTTC. It specifies CSVRDFYEQYF.

The V and J genes are TRBV15 and TRBJ2-3; possible D gene TRBD1, 5 bases. Germline V gene lookup returns CDR1 LNHNV and CDR2 YYDKDF (reference sequence). V was shortened by 0 bases and J by 4 bases, with 8 bases between the two germline ends. The CDR3 runs 14 residues. CDR3 in amino acids: CATSREQGADTQYF. In DNA, the CDR3 is TGTGCCACCAGCAGAGAGCAGGGCGCAGATACGCAGTATTTT.

The rearrangement joins TRBV5-4 to TRBJ1-2, with TRBD1 matching 8 bases. V was clipped by 5 bases and J by 6 bases; unmatched bases: 9. Germline values: CDR1 SGHNT, CDR2 YYREEE (reference sequence). CDR3 length: 14 residues. This chain's CDR3 is CASRRTGTKDGYTF. In DNA, the CDR3 is TGTGCCAGCAGAAGGACAGGGACAAAGGATGGCTACACCTTC.

The rearrangement uses TRBV6-5 and TRBJ2-6, with a possible D match to TRBD2 (6 bases). CDR1 is MNHEY and CDR2 is SVGAGI in the germline V gene. CDR3 size: 15 residues. V was pared by 5 bases and J by 4 bases, with 12 bases between. CDR3 region: CASSTRGSGANVLTF. The CDR3 DNA is TGTGCCAGCAGTACACGGGGGTCCGGGGCCAACGTCCTGACTTTC.

The genes are TRBV29-1 and TRBJ1-1; D might be TRBD1 (6 bases). This CDR3 contains 14 residues. Germline-derived CDR1 and CDR2 are SQVTM and ANQGSEA. V lost 7 bases and J 4 bases, leaving 19 bases between the germline ends. CDR3 protein: CSGTPGGARTEAFF. In DNA, the CDR3 is TGCAGCGGAACGCCGGGGGGGGCGCGCACTGAAGCTTTCTTT.

This clone has a handful of counts. V and J are TRBV20-1 and TRBJ1-1; 8 nucleotides line up with TRBD1. This CDR3 is 15 amino acids long. Per germline, CDR1 DFQATT and CDR2 SNEGSKA (reference sequence). Unmatched junction bases numbered 6, after V lost 3 bases and J lost 0 bases. The CDR3: CSASTGQELNTEAFF. CDR3 DNA: TGCAGTGCTAGTACGGGACAGGAGTTGAACACTGAAGCTTTCTTT.

The gene calls are TRBV6-2 or TRBV6-3 and TRBJ1-1; a weak D match, TRBD1 (6 bases). The CDR3 spans 14 residues. The V and J ends lost 2 bases and 5 bases respectively, with 12 bases between them. CDR1 and CDR2 (germline): MNHEY, SVGEGT. In DNA form, the CDR3 reads TGTGCCAGCAGTTACCCCACAGGGAGAACTGAAGCTTTCTTT. This translates into CASSYPTGRTEAFF.

The chain carries TRBV13 and TRBJ2-5; 12 bases are a match to TRBD2. Losses at the gene ends were 5 bases for V and 4 bases for J; bases not matched to a gene: 14. The CDR3 spans 18 residues. Germline-derived CDR1 and CDR2 are PRHDT and FYEKMQ (reference sequence). Here the CDR3 DNA reads TGTGCCAGCAGCGCCCTAGCGGGAGGGGGGAGTTCGCGAGAGACCCAGTACTTC. The encoded protein is CASSALAGGGSSRETQYF. The entire variable domain, with the rest obtained from reference TRBV13 and TRBJ2-5, is as follows: AAGVIQSPRHLIKEKRETATLKCYPIPRHDTVYWYQQGPGQDPQFLISFYEKMQSDKGSIPDRFSAQQFSDYHSELNMSSLELGDSALYFCASSALAGGGSSRETQYFGPGTRLLVL.

This chain connects TRBV4-1 to TRBJ2-7; possibly TRBD1 for D (6 bases). Germline values: CDR1 MGHRA, CDR2 YSYEKL. The germline V and J ends were trimmed by 3 bases and 4 bases, with 13 bases remaining between them. The CDR3 totals 14 residues. The CDR3 region has the DNA TGCGCCAGCAGCCACCCCGGTAGGGGGTACGAGCAGTACTTC. It encodes CASSHPGRGYEQYF.

This clone was detected once. The CDR3: CAISEGLPGSEQYF. The CDR3 DNA reads as TGTGCCATCAGTGAAGGACTCCCCGGATCCGAGCAGTACTTC. The chain couples TRBV10-3 to TRBJ2-7; possibly TRBD2 for D (5 bases). V lost 3 bases to trimming and J lost 6 bases, with 15 bases between them. Germline V gives CDR1 ENHRY, CDR2 SYGVKD. The CDR3 has 14 amino acids.

This chain connects TRBV9 to TRBJ2-7; TRBD1 aligns across 10 bases. V shed 0 bases and J 4 bases; nucleotides not matched to a gene: 1. Germline V gene data show CDR1 as SGDLS and CDR2 as YYNGEE. CDR3 length: 14 residues. The CDR3 DNA is TGTGCCAGCAGCGTAGGACAGGGGGCTTACGAGCAGTACTTC. This encodes CASSVGQGAYEQYF.

This clone was recorded only once. This chain links TRBV7-2 with TRBJ2-1; D unclear. V lost 1 base to trimming and J lost 5 bases, with 6 bases between them. There are 13 residues in the CDR3. Per the germline V gene, CDR1 is SGHTA and CDR2 is FQGNSA. In DNA form, the CDR3 reads TGTGCCAGCAGCTTAGATCCTAACAATGAGCAGTTCTTC. It yields the protein CASSLDPNNEQFF.

The CDR3 here is CASSRRLASNYEQYF. The CDR3 nucleotides are TGTGCCAGCAGCCGCCGGCTAGCGAGCAATTACGAGCAGTACTTC. This chain connects TRBV3-1 (or the pseudogene TRBV3-2) to TRBJ2-7; TRBD2 is a possible D gene (6 bases). The CDR3 loop spans 15 amino acids. Germline CDR1 and CDR2: LGHDT and YNNKEL (reference sequence). Trimming shortened V by 4 bases and J by 4 bases, and 17 bases separated the two germline ends.

The rearrangement uses TRBV19 and TRBJ2-1; possibly TRBD2 for D (5 bases). In germline, CDR1 is LNHDA, CDR2 SQIVND (reference sequence). This CDR3 has 13 residues. V lost 9 bases to trimming and J lost 8 bases, with 17 bases between them. The CDR3 reads CASSIGVGDEQFF. The CDR3 nucleotides are TGTGCCAGCAGCATCGGGGTGGGCGATGAGCAGTTCTTC. Full variable domain (rest looked up from reference TRBV19 and TRBJ2-1): DGGITQSPKYLFRKEGQNVTLSCEQNLNHDAMYWYRQDPGQGLRLIYYSQIVNDFQKGDIAEGYSVSREKKESFPLTVTSAQKNPTAFYLCASSIGVGDEQFFGPGTRLTVL.

The chain links TRBV27 to TRBJ2-1, with D possibly matching TRBD2 (5 bases). CDR1 MNHEY and CDR2 SMNVEV come from the germline V gene (reference sequence). Trimming removed 0 bases from V and 6 bases from J, with 9 bases in between. The CDR3 sequence is 14 residues long. CDR3 sequence (DNA): TGTGCCAGCAGTTTATCGGTGGGGAGCAATGAGCAGTTCTTC. This translates into CASSLSVGSNEQFF.